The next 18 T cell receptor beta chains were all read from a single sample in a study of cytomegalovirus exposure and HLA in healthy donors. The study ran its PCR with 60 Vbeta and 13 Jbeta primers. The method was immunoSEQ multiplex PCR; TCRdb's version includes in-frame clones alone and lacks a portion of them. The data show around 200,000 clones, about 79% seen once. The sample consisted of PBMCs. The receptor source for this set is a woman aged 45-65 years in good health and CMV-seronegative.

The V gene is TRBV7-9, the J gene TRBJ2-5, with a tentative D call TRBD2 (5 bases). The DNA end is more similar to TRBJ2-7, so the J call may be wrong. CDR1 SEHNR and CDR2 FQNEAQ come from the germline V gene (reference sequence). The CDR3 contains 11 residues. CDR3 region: CASSRGNEQYF. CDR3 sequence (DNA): TGTGCCAGCAGCCGAGGGAACGAGCAGTACTTC.

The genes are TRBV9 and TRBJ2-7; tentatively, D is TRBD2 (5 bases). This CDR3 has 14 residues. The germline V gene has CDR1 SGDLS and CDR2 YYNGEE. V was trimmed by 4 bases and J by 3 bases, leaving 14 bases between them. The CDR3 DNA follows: TGTGCCAGCAGCCCGACCGGACGGGACTACGAGCAGTACTTC. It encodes CASSPTGRDYEQYF. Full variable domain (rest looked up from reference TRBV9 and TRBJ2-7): DSGVTQTPKHLITATGQRVTLRCSPRSGDLSVYWYQQSLDQGLQFLIQYYNGEERAKGNILERFSAQQFPDLHSELNLSSLELGDSALYFCASSPTGRDYEQYFGPGTRLTVT.

CDR3 loop: CASSPRGTGYYNEQFF. CDR3 coding DNA: TGTGCCAGCAGTCCGAGAGGGACAGGGTACTACAATGAGCAGTTCTTC. J is TRBJ2-1 and V is TRBV27; 9 bases fit TRBD1. J lost 3 bases, V lost 5 bases, and 8 bases had no gene match. This CDR3 has 16 residues. Looked up from germline, CDR1 is MNHEY and CDR2 is SMNVEV (reference sequence).

CDR3 loop: CASRSTGGSNEQFF. As DNA, the CDR3 is TGTGCCAGCAGGTCAACGGGCGGGAGCAATGAGCAGTTCTTC. The V gene is TRBV28, the J gene TRBJ2-1, with 7 bases that match TRBD2. The CDR3 length is 14 residues. The germline gives CDR1 MDHEN, CDR2 SYDVKM. Trimming at V came to 6 bases and at J to 6 bases, leaving 8 bases not matched to a gene.

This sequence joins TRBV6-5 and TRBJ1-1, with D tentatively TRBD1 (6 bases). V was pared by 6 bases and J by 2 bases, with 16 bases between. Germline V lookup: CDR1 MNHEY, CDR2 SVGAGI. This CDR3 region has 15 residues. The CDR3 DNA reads TGTGCCAGCAGCGTCACACAGGGTCACAACACTGAAGCTTTCTTT. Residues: CASSVTQGHNTEAFF.

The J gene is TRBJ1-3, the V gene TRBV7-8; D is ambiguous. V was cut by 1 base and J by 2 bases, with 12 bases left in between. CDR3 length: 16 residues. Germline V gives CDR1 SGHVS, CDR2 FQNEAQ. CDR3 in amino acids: CASSLGSITAGNTIYF. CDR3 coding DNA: TGTGCCAGCAGCTTAGGGAGCATTACGGCTGGAAACACCATATATTTT.

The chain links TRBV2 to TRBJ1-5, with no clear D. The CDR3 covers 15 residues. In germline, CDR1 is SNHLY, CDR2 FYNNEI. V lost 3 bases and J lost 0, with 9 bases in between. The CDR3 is CASSDPVYSNQPQHF. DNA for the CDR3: TGTGCCAGCAGTGACCCGGTCTATAGCAATCAGCCCCAGCATTTT.

The CDR3 loop is CASSSGTASGNTIYF. DNA for the CDR3: TGTGCCAGCAGTTCAGGGACAGCCTCTGGAAACACCATATATTTT. The chain employs TRBV2 and TRBJ1-3, with 7 positions matching TRBD1. The V and J ends lost 5 bases and 0 bases, in that order; junction bases with no gene match: 4. From germline, CDR1 is SNHLY and CDR2 FYNNEI. CDR3 length equals 15 residues. Using reference TRBV2 and TRBJ1-3 for the parts outside the CDR3, the full variable domain is EPEVTQTPSHQVTQMGQEVILRCVPISNHLYFYWYRQILGQKVEFLVSFYNNEISEKSEIFDDQFSVERPDGSNFTLKIRSTKLEDSAMYFCASSSGTASGNTIYFGEGSWLTVV.

The CDR3 sequence: CASSTQPTSFGNSPLHF. CDR3 DNA: TGTGCCAGCAGCACACAACCGACTAGTTTCGGGAATTCACCCCTCCACTTT. This chain joins TRBV7-9 and TRBJ1-6, with no clear D. V shed 5 bases and J shed 7 bases, with 21 bases lying between them. In germline, CDR1 is SEHNR, CDR2 FQNEAQ (reference sequence). This CDR3 has 17 residues. The variable domain in full, with the rest retrieved from reference TRBV7-9 and TRBJ1-6, is DTGVSQNPRHKITKRGQNVTFRCDPISEHNRLYWYRQTLGQGPEFLTYFQNEAQLEKSRLLSDRFSAERPKGSFSTLEIQRTEQGDSAMYLCASSTQPTSFGNSPLHFGNGTRLTVT.

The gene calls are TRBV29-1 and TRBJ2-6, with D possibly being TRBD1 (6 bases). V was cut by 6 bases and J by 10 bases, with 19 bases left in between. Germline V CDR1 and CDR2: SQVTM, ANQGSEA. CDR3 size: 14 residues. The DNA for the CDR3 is TGCAGCGTCAGACCGGGCTTGGGGACAAACGTCCTGACTTTC. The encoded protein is CSVRPGLGTNVLTF.

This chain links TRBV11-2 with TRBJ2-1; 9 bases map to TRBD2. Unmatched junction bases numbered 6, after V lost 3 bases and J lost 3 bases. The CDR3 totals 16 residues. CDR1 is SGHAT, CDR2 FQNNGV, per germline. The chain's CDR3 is CASSLGAGGLYNEQFF. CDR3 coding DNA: TGTGCCAGCAGCTTGGGAGCGGGAGGACTCTACAATGAGCAGTTCTTC.

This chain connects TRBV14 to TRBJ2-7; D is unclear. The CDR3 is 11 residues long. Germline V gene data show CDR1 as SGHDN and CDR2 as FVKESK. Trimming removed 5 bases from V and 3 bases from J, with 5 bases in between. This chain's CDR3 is CASSNYYEQYF. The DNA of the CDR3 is TGTGCCAGCAGCAACTACTACGAGCAGTACTTC.

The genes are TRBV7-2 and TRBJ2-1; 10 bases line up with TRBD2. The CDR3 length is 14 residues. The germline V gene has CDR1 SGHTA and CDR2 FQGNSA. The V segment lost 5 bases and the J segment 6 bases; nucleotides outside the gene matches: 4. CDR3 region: CASSSSGRTNEQFF. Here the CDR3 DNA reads TGTGCCAGCAGCAGTAGCGGGAGGACCAATGAGCAGTTCTTC.

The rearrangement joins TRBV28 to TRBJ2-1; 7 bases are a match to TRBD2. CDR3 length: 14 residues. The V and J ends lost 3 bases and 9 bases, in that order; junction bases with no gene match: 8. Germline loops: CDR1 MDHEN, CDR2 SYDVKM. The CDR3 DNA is TGTGCCAGCAGTTTGAGCGGGATGAGGGGTGAGCAGTTCTTC. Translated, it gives CASSLSGMRGEQFF.

The CDR3 DNA sequence: TGTGCCAGCAGCTTAGCTCACCCGCATTTGGACTACTCCTACAATGAGCAGTTCTTC. As protein: CASSLAHPHLDYSYNEQFF. V and J are TRBV7-6 and TRBJ2-1; D possibly corresponds to TRBD2 (6 bases). The CDR3 runs to 19 residues. Between the trimmed V and J ends, which lost 0 bases and 0 bases, there was a span of 18 bases. Looked up from germline, CDR1 is SGHVS and CDR2 is FNYEAQ.

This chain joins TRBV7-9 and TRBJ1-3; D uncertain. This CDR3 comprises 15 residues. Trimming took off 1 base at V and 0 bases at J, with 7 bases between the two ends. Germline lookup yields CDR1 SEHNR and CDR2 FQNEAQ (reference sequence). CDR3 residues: CASSLVASSGNTIYF. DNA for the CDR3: TGTGCCAGCAGCTTAGTGGCTAGCTCTGGAAACACCATATATTTT.

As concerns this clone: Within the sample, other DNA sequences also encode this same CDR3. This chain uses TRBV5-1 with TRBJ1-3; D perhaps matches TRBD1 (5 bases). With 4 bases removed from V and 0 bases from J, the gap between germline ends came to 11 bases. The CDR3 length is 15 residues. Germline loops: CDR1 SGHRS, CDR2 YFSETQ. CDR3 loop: CASSVQGISGNTIYF. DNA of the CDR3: TGCGCCAGCAGCGTGCAGGGTATCTCTGGAAACACCATATATTTT.

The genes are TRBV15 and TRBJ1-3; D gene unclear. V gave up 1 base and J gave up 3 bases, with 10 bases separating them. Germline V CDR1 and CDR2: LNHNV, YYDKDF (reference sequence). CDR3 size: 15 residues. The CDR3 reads CATSRVPSLGNTIYF. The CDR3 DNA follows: TGTGCCACCAGCAGAGTCCCCAGTCTTGGAAACACCATATATTTT.